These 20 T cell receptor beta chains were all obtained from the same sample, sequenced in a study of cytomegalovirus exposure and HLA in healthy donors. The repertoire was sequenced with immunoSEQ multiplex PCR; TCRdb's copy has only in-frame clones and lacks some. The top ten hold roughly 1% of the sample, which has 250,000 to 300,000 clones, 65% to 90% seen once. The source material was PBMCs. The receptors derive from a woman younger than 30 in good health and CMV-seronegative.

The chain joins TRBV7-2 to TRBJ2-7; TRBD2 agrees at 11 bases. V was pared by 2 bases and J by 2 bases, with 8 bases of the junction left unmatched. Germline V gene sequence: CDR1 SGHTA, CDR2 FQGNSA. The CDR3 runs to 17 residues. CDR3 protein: CASSLHSTSGGPYEQYF. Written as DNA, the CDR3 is TGTGCCAGCAGCTTACACTCCACTAGCGGGGGACCCTACGAGCAGTACTTC. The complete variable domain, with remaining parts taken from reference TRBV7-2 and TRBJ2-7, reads GAGVSQSPSNKVTEKGKDVELRCDPISGHTALYWYRQSLGQGLEFLIYFQGNSAPDKSGLPSDRFSAERTGGSVSTLTIQRTQQEDSAVYLCASSLHSTSGGPYEQYFGPGTRLTVT.

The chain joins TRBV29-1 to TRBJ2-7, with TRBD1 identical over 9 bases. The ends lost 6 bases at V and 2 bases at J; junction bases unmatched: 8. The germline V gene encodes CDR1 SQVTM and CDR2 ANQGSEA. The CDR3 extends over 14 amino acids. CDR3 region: CSVVGDRDTYEQYF. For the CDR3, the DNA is TGCAGCGTCGTGGGGGACAGGGACACCTACGAGCAGTACTTC.

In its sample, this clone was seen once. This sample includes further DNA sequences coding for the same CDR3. The CDR3 DNA reads TGTGCCTGGAGTCTCCAGGGCAATCAGCCCCAGCATTTT. As protein: CAWSLQGNQPQHF. V is TRBV30 and J is TRBJ1-5; no reliable D call. Germline CDR1 and CDR2: GTSNPN and SVGIG (reference sequence). The CDR3 is 13 amino acids. The V end lost 2 bases, the J end lost 2 bases, and 7 bases lay between the germline ends.

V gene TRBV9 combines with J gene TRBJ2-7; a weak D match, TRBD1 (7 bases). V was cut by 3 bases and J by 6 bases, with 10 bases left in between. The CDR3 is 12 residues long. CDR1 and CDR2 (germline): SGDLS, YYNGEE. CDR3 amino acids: CASSGQGGEQYF. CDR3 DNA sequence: TGTGCCAGCAGCGGGCAGGGGGGCGAGCAGTACTTC.

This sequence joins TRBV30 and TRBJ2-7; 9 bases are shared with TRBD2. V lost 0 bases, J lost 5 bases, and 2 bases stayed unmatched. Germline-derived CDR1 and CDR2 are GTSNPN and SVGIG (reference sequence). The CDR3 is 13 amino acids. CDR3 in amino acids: CAWSVSGGNEQYF. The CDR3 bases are TGTGCCTGGAGTGTAAGCGGGGGGAACGAGCAGTACTTC.

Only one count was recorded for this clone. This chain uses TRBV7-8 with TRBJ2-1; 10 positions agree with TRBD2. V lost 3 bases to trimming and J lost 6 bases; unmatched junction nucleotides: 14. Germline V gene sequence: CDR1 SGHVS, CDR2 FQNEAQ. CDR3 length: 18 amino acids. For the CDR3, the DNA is TGTGCCAGCAGCTTCGGAAGGAGGAAGGTAGCGGGGGGCAATGAGCAGTTCTTC. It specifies CASSFGRRKVAGGNEQFF.

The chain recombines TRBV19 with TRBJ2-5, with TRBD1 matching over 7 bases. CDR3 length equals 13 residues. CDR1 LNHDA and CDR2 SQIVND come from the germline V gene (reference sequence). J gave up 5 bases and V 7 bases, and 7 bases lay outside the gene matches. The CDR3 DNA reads TGTGCCAGTACCGACGGACAGGTTGAGACCCAGTACTTC. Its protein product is CASTDGQVETQYF.

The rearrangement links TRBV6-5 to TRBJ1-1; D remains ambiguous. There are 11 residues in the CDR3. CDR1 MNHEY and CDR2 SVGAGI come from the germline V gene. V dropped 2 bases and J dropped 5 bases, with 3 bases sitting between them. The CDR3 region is CASSYATEAFF. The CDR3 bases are TGTGCCAGCAGTTACGCGACTGAAGCTTTCTTT.

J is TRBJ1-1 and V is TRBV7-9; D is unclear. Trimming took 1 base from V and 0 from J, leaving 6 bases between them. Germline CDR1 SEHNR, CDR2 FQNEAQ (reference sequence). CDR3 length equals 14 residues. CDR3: CASSLGRMNTEAFF. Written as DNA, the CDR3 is TGTGCCAGCAGCTTAGGCAGGATGAACACTGAAGCTTTCTTT. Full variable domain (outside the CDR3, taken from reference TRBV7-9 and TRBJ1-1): DTGVSQNPRHKITKRGQNVTFRCDPISEHNRLYWYRQTLGQGPEFLTYFQNEAQLEKSRLLSDRFSAERPKGSFSTLEIQRTEQGDSAMYLCASSLGRMNTEAFFGQGTRLTVV.

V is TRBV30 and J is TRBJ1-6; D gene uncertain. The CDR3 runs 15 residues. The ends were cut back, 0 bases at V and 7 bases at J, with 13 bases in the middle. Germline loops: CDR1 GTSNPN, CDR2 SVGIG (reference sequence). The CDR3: CAWSVQRVLNSPLHF. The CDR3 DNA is TGTGCCTGGAGTGTACAACGGGTCTTAAATTCACCCCTCCACTTT.

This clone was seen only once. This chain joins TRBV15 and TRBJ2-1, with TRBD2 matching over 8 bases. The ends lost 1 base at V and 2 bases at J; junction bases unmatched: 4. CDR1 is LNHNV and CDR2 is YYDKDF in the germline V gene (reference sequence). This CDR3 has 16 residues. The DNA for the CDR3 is TGTGCCACCAGCAGAGTTAGGACTAGCACCTACAATGAGCAGTTCTTC. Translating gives CATSRVRTSTYNEQFF.

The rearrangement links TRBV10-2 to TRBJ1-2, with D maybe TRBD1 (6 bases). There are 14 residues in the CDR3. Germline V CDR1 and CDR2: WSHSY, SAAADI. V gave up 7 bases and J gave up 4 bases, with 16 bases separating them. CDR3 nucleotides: TGCGCCAGCACGGTTGGACAGAGCGCCTATGGCTACACCTTC. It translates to CASTVGQSAYGYTF.

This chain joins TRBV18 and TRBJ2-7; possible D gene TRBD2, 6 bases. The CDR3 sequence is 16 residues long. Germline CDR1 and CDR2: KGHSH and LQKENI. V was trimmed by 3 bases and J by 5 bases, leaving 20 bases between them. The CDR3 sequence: CASSPRGGAPNDEQYF. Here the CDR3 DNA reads TGTGCCAGCTCACCCCGGGGCGGGGCGCCCAATGACGAGCAGTACTTC.

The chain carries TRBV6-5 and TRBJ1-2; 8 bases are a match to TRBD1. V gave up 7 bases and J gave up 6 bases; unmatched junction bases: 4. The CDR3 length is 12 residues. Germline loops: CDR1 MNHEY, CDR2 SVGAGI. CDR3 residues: CASTGRGHGYTF. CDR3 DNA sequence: TGTGCCAGCACTGGCAGGGGGCATGGCTACACCTTC.

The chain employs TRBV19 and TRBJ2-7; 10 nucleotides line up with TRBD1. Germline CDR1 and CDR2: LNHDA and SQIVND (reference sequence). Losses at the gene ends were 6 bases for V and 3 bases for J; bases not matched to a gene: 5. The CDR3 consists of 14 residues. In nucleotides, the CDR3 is TGTGCCAGTAGCCCTCGGACAGGGGGCTACGAGCAGTACTTC. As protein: CASSPRTGGYEQYF.

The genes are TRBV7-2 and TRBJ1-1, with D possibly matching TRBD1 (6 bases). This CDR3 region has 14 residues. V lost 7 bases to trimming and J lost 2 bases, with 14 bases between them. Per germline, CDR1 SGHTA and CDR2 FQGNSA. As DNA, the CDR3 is TGTGCCAGCACCCCAGGGGACCGAAACACTGAAGCTTTCTTT. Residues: CASTPGDRNTEAFF. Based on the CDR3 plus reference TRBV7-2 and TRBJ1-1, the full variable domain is GAGVSQSPSNKVTEKGKDVELRCDPISGHTALYWYRQSLGQGLEFLIYFQGNSAPDKSGLPSDRFSAERTGGSVSTLTIQRTQQEDSAVYLCASTPGDRNTEAFFGQGTRLTVV.

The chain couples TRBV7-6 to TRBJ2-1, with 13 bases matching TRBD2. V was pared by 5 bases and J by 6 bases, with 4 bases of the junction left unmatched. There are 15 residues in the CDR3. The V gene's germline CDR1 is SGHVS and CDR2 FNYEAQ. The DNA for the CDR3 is TGTGCCAGCAGCACCGGGACTAGCGGGGCCAATGAGCAGTTCTTC. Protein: CASSTGTSGANEQFF. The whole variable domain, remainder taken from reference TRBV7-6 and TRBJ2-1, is GAGVSQSPRYKVTKRGQDVALRCDPISGHVSLYWYRQALGQGPEFLTYFNYEAQQDKSGLPNDRFSAERPEGSISTLTIQRTEQRDSAMYRCASSTGTSGANEQFFGPGTRLTVL.

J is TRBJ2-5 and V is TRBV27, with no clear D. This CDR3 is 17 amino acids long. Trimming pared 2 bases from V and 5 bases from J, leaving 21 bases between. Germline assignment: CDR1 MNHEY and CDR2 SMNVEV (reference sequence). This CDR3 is CASSLAFVQAEEETQYF. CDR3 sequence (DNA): TGTGCCAGCAGTTTAGCCTTCGTGCAGGCCGAAGAGGAGACCCAGTACTTC.

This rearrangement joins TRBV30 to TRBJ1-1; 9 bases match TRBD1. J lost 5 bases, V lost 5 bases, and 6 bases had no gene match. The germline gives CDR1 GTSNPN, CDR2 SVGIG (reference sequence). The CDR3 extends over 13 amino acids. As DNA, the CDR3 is TGTGCCTGGGGACAGACAGGGGGAACTGAAGCTTTCTTT. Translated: CAWGQTGGTEAFF.

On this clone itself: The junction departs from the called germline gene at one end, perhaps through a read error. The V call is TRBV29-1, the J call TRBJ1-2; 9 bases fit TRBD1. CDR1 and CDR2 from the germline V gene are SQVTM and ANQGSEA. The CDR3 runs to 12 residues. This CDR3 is CSVNRDRVYHPF. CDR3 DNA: TGCAGCGTTAACCGGGACAGGGTTTATCATCCCTTC.